The present TCR beta chain was sequenced within a study of blood T cell repertoires in COVID-19. The V end lost 3 bases, the J end lost 1 base, and 9 bases lay between the germline ends. In germline, CDR1 is LNHDA, CDR2 SQIVND (reference sequence). The CDR3 is made up of 14 amino acids. Clones were read by immunoSEQ multiplex PCR, and TCRdb kept only the in-frame ones, dropping some. The table lists about 360,000 clones, about 88% of them singletons. The TCR was taken from a woman aged 55-69 years with COVID-19, enrolled during active disease. The material sequenced was peripheral blood. The rearrangement uses TRBV19 and TRBJ1-1; D ambiguous. CDR3 bases: TGTGCCAGTAGTATCCCGAACAGGAACACTGAAGCTTTCTTT. Its protein is CASSIPNRNTEAFF.